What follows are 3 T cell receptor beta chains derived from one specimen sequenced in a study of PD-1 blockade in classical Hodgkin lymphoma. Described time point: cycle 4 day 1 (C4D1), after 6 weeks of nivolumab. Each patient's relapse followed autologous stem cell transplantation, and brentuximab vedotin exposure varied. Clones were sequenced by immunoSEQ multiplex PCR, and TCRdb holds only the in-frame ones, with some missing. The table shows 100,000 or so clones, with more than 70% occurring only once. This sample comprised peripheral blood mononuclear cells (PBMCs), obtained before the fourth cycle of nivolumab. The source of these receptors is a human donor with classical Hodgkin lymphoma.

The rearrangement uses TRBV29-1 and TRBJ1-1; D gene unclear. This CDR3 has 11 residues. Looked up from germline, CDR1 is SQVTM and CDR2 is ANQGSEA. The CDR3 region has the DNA TGCAGTGGAATTATGAACACTGAAGCTTTCTTT. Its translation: CSGIMNTEAFF.

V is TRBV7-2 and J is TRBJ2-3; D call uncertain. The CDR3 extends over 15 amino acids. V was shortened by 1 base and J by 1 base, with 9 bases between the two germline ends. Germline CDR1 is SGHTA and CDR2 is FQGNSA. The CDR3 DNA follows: TGTGCCAGCAGCTTAGGGAATTTCCGCACAGATACGCAGTATTTT. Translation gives CASSLGNFRTDTQYF.

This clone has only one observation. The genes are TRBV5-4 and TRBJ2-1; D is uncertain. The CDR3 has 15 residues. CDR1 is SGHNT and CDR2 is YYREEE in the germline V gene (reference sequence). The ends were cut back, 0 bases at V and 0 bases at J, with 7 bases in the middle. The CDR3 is CASSLGSDSYNEQFF. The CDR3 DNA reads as TGTGCCAGCAGCTTGGGAAGTGACTCCTACAATGAGCAGTTCTTC.